The 32 T cell receptor beta chains reported below all come from one sample, sequenced in a study of blood T cell repertoires in COVID-19. Method: immunoSEQ multiplex PCR; TCRdb's copy keeps in-frame clones and lacks some. The sample has around 160,000 clones; approximately 95% are singletons. The sample was peripheral blood. These receptors were collected from an older woman with COVID-19, enrolled during active disease.

The rearrangement links TRBV7-9 to TRBJ1-1; 7 bases map to TRBD1. V was pared by 4 bases and J by 3 bases, with 2 bases of the junction left unmatched. Germline CDR1 is SEHNR and CDR2 is FQNEAQ (reference sequence). The length of the CDR3 is 13 residues. CDR3 sequence (DNA): TGTGCCAGCAGCTCGGGACAGCACACTGAAGCTTTCTTT. It yields the protein CASSSGQHTEAFF.

The chain recombines TRBV15 with TRBJ1-6, with TRBD1 as a possible D gene (6 bases). V lost 6 bases, J lost 0 bases, and 12 bases lay in between. This CDR3 contains 16 residues. CDR1 LNHNV and CDR2 YYDKDF come from the germline V gene (reference sequence). CDR3 coding DNA: TGTGCCACCAGGTCAGGGGCCAGCTCCTATAATTCACCCCTCCACTTT. It specifies CATRSGASSYNSPLHF.

On this clone itself: The germline gene is not matched at one end of the junction; a read error may be the cause. The chain carries TRBV24-1 and TRBJ1-1; D might be TRBD1 (6 bases). The V gene's germline CDR1 is KGHDR and CDR2 SFDVKD. The CDR3 spans 15 residues. The CDR3 DNA follows: TGTGCCACCAGTGACCTCAAGGGAGGGGACACTGAGGCTTTCTTT. It is translated as CATSDLKGGDTEAFF.

This clone was observed a few times. J is TRBJ1-1 and V is TRBV6-5, with 7 positions matching TRBD1. V lost 3 bases, J lost 5 bases, and 3 bases stayed unmatched. This CDR3 is 13 amino acids long. From germline, CDR1 is MNHEY and CDR2 SVGAGI. The CDR3 coding sequence is TGTGCCAGCAGTTATCAGGGGGGAACTGAAGCTTTCTTT. Translation: CASSYQGGTEAFF.

J is TRBJ1-2 and V is TRBV29-1, with 11 bases fitting TRBD1. Germline trimming cut 2 bases from V and 8 bases from J; bases unmatched to any gene: 13. CDR1 is SQVTM and CDR2 is ANQGSEA in the germline V gene. The CDR3 extends over 16 amino acids. DNA of the CDR3: TGCAGCGTTGAATCCTCCGGGACAGGGGGTCTGGGAGGCTACACCTTC. Its protein product is CSVESSGTGGLGGYTF.

The V gene is TRBV6-5, the J gene TRBJ2-5, with 8 bases lining up with TRBD1. This CDR3 comprises 16 residues. Germline lookup yields CDR1 MNHEY and CDR2 SVGAGI. V shed 0 bases and J 1 base; nucleotides not matched to a gene: 4. The CDR3 here is CASSYSTGQGQETQYF. The CDR3, as DNA: TGTGCCAGCAGTTACTCGACAGGACAGGGCCAAGAGACCCAGTACTTC.

The chain recombines TRBV5-1 with TRBJ2-1, with TRBD1 matching 7 bases. The CDR3 covers 14 residues. With 0 bases clipped from V and 5 bases from J, the junction kept 2 bases outside the gene matches. Germline values: CDR1 SGHRS, CDR2 YFSETQ. CDR3 in DNA: TGCGCCAGCAGCTTGGTACAGGGGAACAATGAGCAGTTCTTC. This translates into CASSLVQGNNEQFF.

This chain links TRBV9 with TRBJ1-3; D unresolved. This CDR3 contains 13 residues. V was clipped by 8 bases and J by 0 bases, with 9 bases between them. Germline values: CDR1 SGDLS, CDR2 YYNGEE. CDR3 residues: CASSKSSGNTIYF. The CDR3 DNA reads TGTGCCAGTTCCAAGAGCTCTGGAAACACCATATATTTT. Variable domain in full (rest from reference TRBV9 and TRBJ1-3): DSGVTQTPKHLITATGQRVTLRCSPRSGDLSVYWYQQSLDQGLQFLIQYYNGEERAKGNILERFSAQQFPDLHSELNLSSLELGDSALYFCASSKSSGNTIYFGEGSWLTVV.

The rearrangement links TRBV6-5 to TRBJ1-3, with D perhaps TRBD1 (5 bases). The CDR3 totals 16 residues. CDR1 and CDR2 from the germline V gene are MNHEY and SVGAGI. V was pared by 4 bases and J by 0 bases, with 13 bases between. This CDR3 is CASSSTGHSSGNTIYF. The CDR3 DNA is TGTGCCAGCAGTTCAACCGGACACAGCTCTGGAAACACCATATATTTT.

The chain has TRBV7-9 and TRBJ2-3, with 8 bases matching TRBD1. The CDR3 covers 12 residues. Germline V CDR1 and CDR2: SEHNR, FQNEAQ (reference sequence). V gave up 10 bases and J gave up 5 bases; unmatched junction bases: 5. The CDR3 nucleotides are TGTGCCACACAGGGGGTCGTAGATACGCAGTATTTT. It is translated as CATQGVVDTQYF.

This CDR3 reads CASSLGQGSNQPQHF. The CDR3 coding sequence is TGTGCCAGCAGCTTGGGACAGGGGAGCAATCAGCCCCAGCATTTT. The chain links TRBV7-9 to TRBJ1-5, with 10 bases fitting TRBD1. With V trimmed by 3 bases and J by 1 base, 0 bases remained unmatched. CDR3 size: 15 residues. The V gene's germline CDR1 is SEHNR and CDR2 FQNEAQ (reference sequence).

CDR3 region: CASSQVSGGAGNEQFF. The CDR3 DNA follows: TGTGCCAGCAGCCAAGTTAGCGGGGGGGCTGGCAATGAGCAGTTCTTC. The chain employs TRBV14 and TRBJ2-1; 11 positions match TRBD2. The V and J ends lost 1 base and 6 bases, in that order; junction bases with no gene match: 5. Germline-derived CDR1 and CDR2 are SGHDN and FVKESK. The CDR3 is made up of 16 amino acids.

The rearrangement links TRBV5-1 to TRBJ1-6; possibly TRBD1 for D (5 bases). Trimming removed 0 bases at V and 10 bases at J, with 17 bases between. CDR3 size: 16 residues. CDR1 is SGHRS and CDR2 is YFSETQ in the germline V gene. This CDR3 is CASSLESGVSRSPLHF. Here the CDR3 DNA reads TGCGCCAGCAGCTTGGAGTCGGGGGTGTCGCGCTCACCCCTCCACTTT.

The J gene is TRBJ2-1, the V gene TRBV4-3; no firm D call. V was trimmed by 2 bases and J by 6 bases, leaving 5 bases between them. This CDR3 has 12 amino acids. CDR1 is LGHNA and CDR2 is YSLEER in the germline V gene. The CDR3 nucleotides are TGCGCCAGCAGCCAAAGCCTCAATGAGCAGTTCTTC. This codes for CASSQSLNEQFF.

This clone was observed a single time. The V call is TRBV19, the J call TRBJ2-3; 10 bases match TRBD1. The CDR3 sequence is 15 residues long. Germline V CDR1 and CDR2: LNHDA, SQIVND (reference sequence). The V and J ends lost 7 bases and 1 base, in that order; junction bases with no gene match: 5. The CDR3 here is CASTRQGAGTDTQYF. DNA for the CDR3: TGTGCCAGTACCAGACAGGGGGCTGGCACAGATACGCAGTATTTT.

This chain connects TRBV19 to TRBJ1-3; D not certain. Germline values: CDR1 LNHDA, CDR2 SQIVND (reference sequence). CDR3 length equals 14 residues. V was cut by 1 base and J by 4 bases, with 8 bases left in between. Here the CDR3 reads CASSIVSGGNTIYF. In DNA, the CDR3 is TGTGCCAGTAGTATAGTTTCCGGGGGAAACACCATATATTTT.

The sample holds one count of this clone. CDR3 bases: TGTGCCAGCAGCTTAGTGGGACAGGTAGAGACCCAGTACTTC. Its protein product is CASSLVGQVETQYF. V gene TRBV7-2 combines with J gene TRBJ2-5; 8 bases align to TRBD1. Trimming at V came to 1 base and at J to 4 bases, leaving 2 bases not matched to a gene. This CDR3 has 14 amino acids. Germline values: CDR1 SGHTA, CDR2 FQGNSA.

This chain joins TRBV21-1 and TRBJ2-1; the table's D call, TRBD1, was not checked against the DNA. TRBV21-1 counts as a pseudogene. The CDR3 consists of 18 residues. The CDR3 loop reads CASSEPRDRGQGADEQFF. DNA for the CDR3: TGTGCCAGCAGCGAACCAAGGGACAGGGGGCAGGGGGCGGATGAGCAGTTCTTC.

The chain joins TRBV6-2 or TRBV6-3 to TRBJ2-1, with 12 bases aligning to TRBD2. Germline V gives CDR1 MNHEY, CDR2 SVGEGT. Trimming at V came to 2 bases and at J to 0 bases, leaving 5 bases not matched to a gene. This CDR3 has 18 residues. The CDR3 sequence is CASSYPGLAGLSYNEQFF. CDR3 coding DNA: TGTGCCAGCAGTTACCCCGGACTAGCGGGGCTCTCCTACAATGAGCAGTTCTTC.

This sequence joins TRBV6-5 and TRBJ1-1; no clear D. There are 16 residues in the CDR3. Germline loops: CDR1 MNHEY, CDR2 SVGAGI. Trimming took off 1 base at V and 3 bases at J, with 15 bases between the two ends. CDR3 DNA: TGTGCCAGCAGTTACTGGCGAGTGCGGGGTCACACTGAAGCTTTCTTT. It is translated as CASSYWRVRGHTEAFF.

The genes are TRBV3-1 (or the pseudogene TRBV3-2) and TRBJ1-6; no reliable D call. Trimming stripped 1 base from V and 0 bases from J, with 7 bases between. Looked up from germline, CDR1 is LGHDT and CDR2 is YNNKEL (reference sequence). The CDR3 length is 16 residues. In nucleotides, the CDR3 is TGTGCCAGCAGCCAAGGGGCCTTCTCCTATAATTCACCCCTCCACTTT. It encodes CASSQGAFSYNSPLHF.

J is TRBJ2-7 and V is TRBV5-1, with 8 bases matching TRBD1. With 0 bases clipped from V and 5 bases from J, the junction kept 4 bases outside the gene matches. CDR1 and CDR2 (germline): SGHRS, YFSETQ. CDR3 length: 14 amino acids. Written as DNA, the CDR3 is TGCGCCAGCAGCTTGGAAGGCAGGGGGCACGAGCAGTACTTC. Its translation is CASSLEGRGHEQYF.

The rearrangement joins TRBV29-1 to TRBJ1-1; weak D call: TRBD1 (5 bases). The germline V gene has CDR1 SQVTM and CDR2 ANQGSEA. CDR3 length: 14 amino acids. Trimming took 0 bases from V and 0 from J, leaving 8 bases between them. CDR3 coding DNA: TGCAGCGTTGAAGAGGGGGGAATGAACACTGAAGCTTTCTTT. Its translation: CSVEEGGMNTEAFF.

The chain employs TRBV12-3 or TRBV12-4 and TRBJ2-3, with D possibly being TRBD2 (6 bases). This CDR3 has 12 amino acids. V dropped 5 bases and J dropped 4 bases, with 7 bases sitting between them. CDR3 DNA sequence: TGTGCCAGCAGTCCTAGCGCAGATACGCAGTATTTT. Residues: CASSPSADTQYF.

The chain carries TRBV19 and TRBJ2-1; D is possibly TRBD1 (6 bases). This CDR3 region has 17 residues. Germline loops: CDR1 LNHDA, CDR2 SQIVND (reference sequence). Trimming removed 1 base at V and 2 bases at J, with 15 bases between. Here the CDR3 reads CASSIGTGTFPYNEQFF. The CDR3 nucleotides are TGTGCCAGTAGTATAGGTACCGGGACATTTCCCTACAATGAGCAGTTCTTC.

The chain couples TRBV4-3 to TRBJ2-1, with D possibly TRBD2 on 6 matching bases. The CDR3 sequence is 20 residues long. In germline, CDR1 is LGHNA, CDR2 YSLEER. Between the trimmed V and J ends, which lost 0 bases and 0 bases, there was a span of 21 bases. The CDR3 loop reads CASSQENDVIAEGSYNEQFF. In DNA form, the CDR3 reads TGCGCCAGCAGCCAAGAAAACGACGTCATAGCGGAGGGCTCCTACAATGAGCAGTTCTTC.

The rearrangement uses TRBV4-3 and TRBJ1-3, with D possibly being TRBD1 (5 bases). There are 13 residues in the CDR3. The germline V gene encodes CDR1 LGHNA and CDR2 YSLEER. Trimming shortened V by 5 bases and J by 6 bases, and 11 bases separated the two germline ends. Here the CDR3 reads CASSLQVENTIYF. In DNA, the CDR3 is TGCGCCAGCAGCTTACAGGTCGAAAACACCATATATTTT.

V usage is TRBV6-2 or TRBV6-3 and J usage is TRBJ1-2; a possible D gene is TRBD1 (5 bases). Germline lookup yields CDR1 MNHEY and CDR2 SVGEGT. V was shortened by 6 bases and J by 0 bases, with 14 bases between the two germline ends. The CDR3 totals 15 residues. CDR3 in amino acids: CASSRLGTANYGYTF. DNA of the CDR3: TGTGCCAGCAGCCGACTCGGGACTGCTAACTATGGCTACACCTTC.

Only a few counts were recorded for this clone. The V gene is TRBV4-2, the J gene TRBJ2-7, with D tentatively TRBD1 (6 bases). The ends were cut back, 0 bases at V and 2 bases at J, with 8 bases in the middle. CDR1 and CDR2 (germline): LGHNA, YNFKEQ. This CDR3 has 14 residues. CDR3 sequence (DNA): TGTGCCAGCAGCCAAGATACAGGGACCTACGAGCAGTACTTC. This translates into CASSQDTGTYEQYF.

This clone was recorded a few times. This sequence joins TRBV10-3 and TRBJ2-7; the match to TRBD1 covers 9 bases. From germline, CDR1 is ENHRY and CDR2 SYGVKD. J gave up 3 bases and V 10 bases, and 10 bases lay outside the gene matches. The CDR3 is 14 residues long. The CDR3 is CATTGGPPVYEQYF. CDR3 nucleotide sequence: TGTGCCACTACAGGGGGCCCTCCCGTCTACGAGCAGTACTTC.

This clone was counted once. V gene TRBV7-8 combines with J gene TRBJ1-2; 9 bases agree with TRBD1. Losses at the gene ends were 5 bases for V and 4 bases for J; bases not matched to a gene: 5. CDR3 length: 14 residues. From germline, CDR1 is SGHVS and CDR2 FQNEAQ. DNA for the CDR3: TGTGCCAGCAGCCTACAGGGGGCCGGCTATGGCTACACCTTC. This codes for CASSLQGAGYGYTF.

This clone came up a few times. This chain links TRBV7-2 with TRBJ1-6; the D is unclear. CDR1 SGHTA and CDR2 FQGNSA come from the germline V gene. Trimming shortened V by 1 base and J by 8 bases, and 6 bases separated the two germline ends. The CDR3 is 13 amino acids. DNA of the CDR3: TGTGCCAGCAGCTTAGAACTTTATTCACCCCTCCACTTT. Residues: CASSLELYSPLHF.